What follows describes a single T cell receptor beta chain. These data are taken from a study of OX40 agonist ivuxolimab in advanced cancers. Overall study: Patients got intravenous ivuxolimab at 0.01 to 10 mg/kg every 2 weeks. Three patients, one with hepatocellular carcinoma and two with cutaneous melanoma, achieved partial responses.

CDR3 length equals 17 residues. Germline V gene sequence: CDR1 MDHEN, CDR2 SYDVKM. The ends lost 2 bases at V and 3 bases at J; junction bases unmatched: 9. Assay used: immunoSEQ multiplex PCR; TCRdb lists only in-frame clones, some missing. Of some 51,000 clones in the sample, 80% to 90% were seen once. The sequence derives from an adult with an advanced solid tumor such as melanoma, head and neck, liver or kidney cancer. The sample in question was CD4+ or CD8+ T cells sorted from blood, obtained in a trial of the OX40 agonist ivuxolimab. The chain links TRBV28 to TRBJ2-3, with 9 bases fitting TRBD2. DNA for the CDR3: TGTGCCAGCAGTTTAGATCGGAGCGGGGGGTTGACAGATACGCAGTATTTT. It yields the protein CASSLDRSGGLTDTQYF.